The present TCR beta chain was sequenced within a study of human T cells and chemical hapten exposure. This clonotype has at least ten counts. Sample time point: pre-sensitization, week 0. Treatment noted: therapeutic diphenylcyclopropenone sensitization with weekly scalp DPC. MiXCR, run by TCRdb on the RACE reads, gives a single entry per CDR3 protein. The sample consists of 85,000 to 90,000 distinct CDR3 sequences, nearly 10% of them appearing once. The germline CDR1 and CDR2 sequences are ENHRY and SYGVKD. The germline V and J ends were trimmed by 6 bases and 2 bases, with 7 bases remaining between them. CDR3 length: 12 amino acids.

The chain employs TRBV10-3 and TRBJ2-5; D may match TRBD1 or TRBD2 (5 bases each). The source was whole blood, collected in connection with sensitization to the hapten diphenylcyclopropenone (DPC). The clonotype comes from a woman aged 40 to 50 with alopecia areata. Some clones in this sample may be carry-over from other donors' samples. The chain's CDR3 is CAIRGEQETQYF. The CDR3 DNA follows: TGTGCCATCAGGGGGGAACAAGAGACCCAGTACTTC.